These T cell receptor beta chains were read from a single sample in a study of identical twins. TCRdb re-derived calls from the 5' RACE reads in MiXCR, one entry per CDR3 protein. The sample records hundreds of thousands of distinct CDR3 sequences, approximately 21% being singletons. This same sample was also taken into another study, of T cells expressing NK-cell markers.

The sequencing input was PBMCs. All receptors come from a woman aged 18-29 years in good health. Both conserved end residues are part of each CDR3. Fields, in order: CDR3 length, V gene, D gene, clone size, J gene, CDR3 DNA, CDR3 protein. The D gene is left open where the match is weak. Rows may omit the clone size; those that give it use once, few, many or a size class.

>14|TRBV4-3|.|.|TRBJ2-5
TGCGCCAGCAGCCAAGACGGGGGCCTAGAGGACCAGTACTTC
CASSQDGGLEDQYF
>12|TRBV12-3/TRBV12-4|.|.|TRBJ2-2
TGTGCCAGCAGTTTCGTGGGCCGGGAGCTGTTTTTT
CASSFVGRELFF
>17|TRBV5-6|TRBD2|.|TRBJ2-1
TGTGCCAGCAGCATCCTTGGTAGCGGGACTGGGACCAATGAGCAGTTCTTC
CASSILGSGTGTNEQFF
>15|TRBV5-1|TRBD2|few|TRBJ2-2
TGCGCCAGCAGCTTGCCGGGACTAGGTACCGGGGAGCTGTTTTTT
CASSLPGLGTGELFF
>16|TRBV7-2|.|.|TRBJ2-3
TGTGCCAGCAGCTTAGAGGGTTTCGCGGGCACAGATACGCAGTATTTT
CASSLEGFAGTDTQYF
>14|TRBV15|.|few|TRBJ2-3
TGTGCCACCAGCACTGGTTGGGTACCGGGTACGCAGTATTTT
CATSTGWVPGTQYF
>12|TRBV6-5|.|few|TRBJ2-6
TGTGCCAGCAGCCCCTCGTCCCTCGTCCTGACTTTC
CASSPSSLVLTF
>13|TRBV10-3|TRBD2|.|TRBJ2-5
TGTGCCATCGCCCCAGCGGGGGGGGAGACCCAGTACTTC
CAIAPAGGETQYF
>13|TRBV20-1|.|.|TRBJ2-5
TGCAGTGCTATTGACGGGACCAAAGAGACCCAGTACTTC
CSAIDGTKETQYF
>17|TRBV5-5|TRBD2|few|TRBJ2-3
TGTGCCAGCAGCTTAAGTCCGGGACTAGCGGGCACAGATACGCAGTATTTT
CASSLSPGLAGTDTQYF
>15|TRBV10-3|TRBD1|few|TRBJ2-1
TGTGCCATCAGCCCCGGACAGGGATCCTACAATGAGCAGTTCTTC
CAISPGQGSYNEQFF
>14|TRBV7-8|.|.|TRBJ2-7
TGTGCCAGCAGCTTTGGGCCCCTCTCCTACGAGCAGTACTTC
CASSFGPLSYEQYF
>13|TRBV29-1|TRBD2|few|TRBJ2-3
TGCAGCGCCCTAGCGGGAGCTCGGGATACGCAGTATTTT
CSALAGARDTQYF
>13|TRBV20-1|.|once|TRBJ1-5
TGCAGTGCTAGTCCGGTCCACAATCAGCCCCAGCATTTT
CSASPVHNQPQHF
>14|TRBV20-1|.|few|TRBJ2-3
TGCAGTGTTCGGACTCTACAGAACACAGATACGCAGTATTTT
CSVRTLQNTDTQYF
>14|TRBV12-3/TRBV12-4|TRBD1|.|TRBJ2-2
TGTGCCAGCCAAGGACAGGGGAACACCGGGGAGCTGTTTTTT
CASQGQGNTGELFF
>14|TRBV29-1|.|.|TRBJ2-3
TGCAGCGGACGTAAGGGGGTTGGCACAGATACGCAGTATTTT
CSGRKGVGTDTQYF
>11|TRBV10-3|TRBD2|few|TRBJ2-1
TGTGCCGCCGAAGCGGGAGGGCCTAAGTTCTTC
CAAEAGGPKFF
>12|TRBV20-1|TRBD1|many|TRBJ1-1
TGCAGTGCTGGGACAGATTTAGGAGAAGCTTTCTTT
CSAGTDLGEAFF
>15|TRBV6-1|.|.|TRBJ2-7
TGTGCCAGCAGCCTTACGGGATCTGGGGTCAACGAGCAGTACTTC
CASSLTGSGVNEQYF
>12|TRBV12-3/TRBV12-4|.|few|TRBJ2-1
TGTGCCAGCAGTTTGGATCGAGGCCGTCAGTTCTTC
CASSLDRGRQFF
>16|TRBV5-1|.|few|TRBJ2-2
TGCGCCAGCAGCTTGAGGTCGGCAGGAAACACCGGGGAGCTGTTTTTT
CASSLRSAGNTGELFF
>11|TRBV24-1|.|many|TRBJ2-1
TGTGCCACCAGTGATACCCATGAGCAGTTCTTC
CATSDTHEQFF
>15|TRBV25-1|.|.|TRBJ2-7
TGTGCCAGCAGTGAACAGGGAGGTCCCTATGGAGAGCAGTACTTC
CASSEQGGPYGEQYF
>14|TRBV28|.|.|TRBJ2-1
TGTGCCAGCAGTTTCATCCAGACTTACAATGAGCAGTTCTTC
CASSFIQTYNEQFF
>14|TRBV12-5|.|few|TRBJ2-2
TGTGCTAGTGAGGCCGGCTCGAACACCGGGGAGCTGTTTTTT
CASEAGSNTGELFF
>11|TRBV5-1|.|.|TRBJ2-1
TGCGCCAGCAGCGACGGTCCGGTCATGTTCTTC
CASSDGPVMFF
>16|TRBV7-2|TRBD2|few|TRBJ2-3
TGTGCCAGCAGCGCAGAGGGGGTAGCGGGAGACGTTACGCAGTATTTT
CASSAEGVAGDVTQYF